This is a list of T cell receptor beta chains from one sample in a study of T cell responses to AZD1222 COVID-19 vaccine. Repertoires were generated with immunoSEQ multiplex PCR, while TCRdb's copy carries only in-frame clones and drops some. This sample carries about 60,000 clones, 65% to 90% of them seen once, and the ten largest clones take approximately 19%. The sample here was peripheral blood, taken on day 0 of AZD1222 vaccination. The receptors here all came from an adult in good health. CDR3s include the opening cysteine and the closing phenylalanine or tryptophan. D genes are given only for firm matches. The listing skips clone size in some rows; elsewhere it reads once, few, many or a size class.

clone_size j_call d_call v_call cdr3_nt cdr3_aa
medium-sized TRBJ1-3 . TRBV6-5 TGTGCCAGCAGTCGGGACTTCTTCTCTGGAAACACCATATATTTT CASSRDFFSGNTIYF
once TRBJ1-4 . TRBV14 TGTGCCAGCAGCCGAGGTATAGATGCAACTAATGAAAAACTGTTTTTT CASSRGIDATNEKLFF
. TRBJ1-5 . TRBV6-1 TGTGCCAGCAGTGAAGTCAGAGGCAATCAGCCCCAGCATTTT CASSEVRGNQPQHF
. TRBJ2-2 TRBD2 TRBV7-7 TGTGCTAGCAGCACCCGCGTGGCGGGGGGGCACACCGGGGAGCTGTTTTTT CASSTRVAGGHTGELFF
. TRBJ1-6 TRBD1 TRBV2 TGTGCCAGCCTCTTCCAGGGGGCATATAATTCACCCCTCCACTTT CASLFQGAYNSPLHF
. TRBJ1-2 . TRBV19 TGTGCCAGTAGTAATAATTTTGGCTACACCTTC CASSNNFGYTF
. TRBJ2-7 . TRBV11-2 TGTGCCAGCAGCTCGCTGGGGACATCCTACGAGCAGTACTTC CASSSLGTSYEQYF
. TRBJ1-5 TRBD1 TRBV30 TGTGCCTCCGCAGGGGGATTAGGAAATCAGCCCCAGCATTTT CASAGGLGNQPQHF
. TRBJ1-3 . TRBV9 TGTGCCAGCAGCGTGCAACCCCAGGGCCGCACGGGAAACACCATATATTTT CASSVQPQGRTGNTIYF
. TRBJ1-1 TRBD1 TRBV19 TGTGCCAGTAGTGGAGGGACAGGGGTAACTGAAGCTTTCTTT CASSGGTGVTEAFF
. TRBJ2-4 TRBD1 TRBV7-8 TGTGCCAGCAGCTTAGTCAGGGGGGCCAAAAACATTCAGTACTTC CASSLVRGAKNIQYF
. TRBJ1-1 . TRBV6-5 TGTGCCAGCAGTTACTCGAAGTCTTCCGAAGCTTTCTTT CASSYSKSSEAFF
. TRBJ1-1 . TRBV9 TGTGCCAGCAGCGTAGACGACAGAACTGAAGCTTTCTTT CASSVDDRTEAFF
. TRBJ1-5 . TRBV5-6 TGTGCCAGCAGCTCCAGGCACCATAATCAGCCCCAGCATTTT CASSSRHHNQPQHF
. TRBJ2-1 TRBD1 TRBV5-1 TGCGCCAGCAGCTCCCCAGGACAGGGGAGCAATGAGCAGTTCTTC CASSSPGQGSNEQFF
. TRBJ1-4 . TRBV19 TGTGCCAGTAGTATGCTTTTCGTACTAAATGAAAAACTGTTTTTT CASSMLFVLNEKLFF
. TRBJ1-4 . TRBV7-2 TGTGCCAGCAGCTTAGGTATCGCCGGACTTAATGAAAAACTGTTTTTT CASSLGIAGLNEKLFF
. TRBJ2-3 TRBD2 TRBV7-3 TGTGCCAGCAGCCCAACACCCGGACTAGCGGGGGGGCTAGATACGCAGTATTTT CASSPTPGLAGGLDTQYF
. TRBJ2-2 TRBD1 TRBV27 TGTGCCAGCAGTACCAGGACAGGGACCTTATTAGACACCGGGGAGCTGTTTTTT CASSTRTGTLLDTGELFF
once TRBJ1-5 . TRBV6-5 TGTGCCAGCAGACAAGGTCGGGGGAATCAGCCCCAGCATTTT CASRQGRGNQPQHF
. TRBJ1-1 TRBD1 TRBV5-1 TGCGCCAGCAGCTCGACAGGGCGGGTGACTGAAGCTTTCTTT CASSSTGRVTEAFF
. TRBJ1-6 . TRBV3-1/TRBV3-2 TGTGCCAGCAGCCAAGATATAGGGGGCTCCTATAATTCACCCCTCCACTTT CASSQDIGGSYNSPLHF
. TRBJ1-3 TRBD1 TRBV6-4 TGTGCCAGCAGTGACCCGACAGGGACTCAGTTCTACTCTGGAAACACCATATATTTT CASSDPTGTQFYSGNTIYF
. TRBJ2-2 TRBD2 TRBV4-1 TGCGCCAGCAGCCAAGATGTAATCGCGGGGGGGCCGAACACCGGGGAGCTGTTTTTT CASSQDVIAGGPNTGELFF